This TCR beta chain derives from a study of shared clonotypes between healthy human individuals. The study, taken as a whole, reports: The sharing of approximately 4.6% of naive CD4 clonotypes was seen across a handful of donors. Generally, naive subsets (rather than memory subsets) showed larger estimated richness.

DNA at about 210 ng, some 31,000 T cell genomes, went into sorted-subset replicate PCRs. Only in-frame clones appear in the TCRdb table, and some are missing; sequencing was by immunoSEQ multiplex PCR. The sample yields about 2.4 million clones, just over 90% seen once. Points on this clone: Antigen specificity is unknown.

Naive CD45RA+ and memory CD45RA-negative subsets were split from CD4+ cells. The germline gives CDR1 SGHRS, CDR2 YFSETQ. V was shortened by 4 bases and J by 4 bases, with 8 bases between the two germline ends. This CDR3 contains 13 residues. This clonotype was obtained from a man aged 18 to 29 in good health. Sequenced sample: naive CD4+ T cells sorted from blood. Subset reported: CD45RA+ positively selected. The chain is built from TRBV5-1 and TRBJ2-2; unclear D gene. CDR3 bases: TGCGCCAGCAGCCCTTCATCCACCGGGGAGCTGTTTTTT. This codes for CASSPSSTGELFF.